The next 9 T cell receptor beta chains were all read from a single sample in a study of human T cells and chemical hapten exposure (dated by TCRdb to the early 2020s). In light of the paper, this sample's time point label describes: pre-sensitization, week 0. This sample's treatment or condition label indicates: therapeutic diphenylcyclopropenone sensitization with weekly scalp DPC. The method was RACE. Sequencing used a NextSeq 500. TCRdb reprocessing: public reads trimmed at Q25 with fastp, clones called with MiXCR, in-frame beta chains kept. Merged by CDR3 protein, the rows form single entries marked with the most common genes and DNA. The sample table lists 300,000 to 450,000 distinct CDR3 sequences, about 5% of them with a count of one. Around 8% of the sample belongs to the ten largest clones. The specimen was whole blood, collected in connection with sensitization to the hapten diphenylcyclopropenone (DPC). These receptor sequences come from a woman aged 18 to 35 with alopecia areata. Some clones in this sample may be carry-over from other donors' samples.

This rearrangement joins TRBV4-3 to TRBJ1-4; D possibly corresponds to TRBD1 (5 bases). V was shortened by 3 bases and J by 8 bases, with 13 bases between the two germline ends. Germline lookup yields CDR1 LGHNA and CDR2 YSLEER. The CDR3 covers 14 residues. The CDR3: CASSHQGGSEKLFF. For the CDR3, the DNA is TGCGCCAGCAGCCACCAGGGAGGTTCCGAAAAACTGTTTTTT.

The sample holds many counts of this clonotype. V is TRBV4-3 and J is TRBJ2-6; unclear D gene. V lost 2 bases and J 0 bases, leaving 11 bases between the germline ends. Looked up from germline, CDR1 is LGHNA and CDR2 is YSLEER. CDR3 length: 17 residues. DNA of the CDR3: TGCGCCAGCAGCCAAACGTCTAGTATCTCTGGGGCCAACGTCCTGACTTTC. Protein sequence: CASSQTSSISGANVLTF.

The V gene is TRBV10-3, the J gene TRBJ1-1; 8 nucleotides line up with TRBD1. After removal of 4 bases from V and 4 bases from J, the junction contained 8 bases not matched to a gene. This CDR3 region has 15 residues. Germline V gene sequence: CDR1 ENHRY, CDR2 SYGVKD. CDR3 sequence reads: CAISGPGQGSTEAFF. The CDR3 DNA reads as TGTGCCATCAGTGGACCCGGACAGGGAAGCACTGAAGCTTTCTTT.

This clonotype was found a few times. V usage is TRBV7-4 and J usage is TRBJ1-1; no clear D. V was shortened by 3 bases and J by 0 bases, with 20 bases between the two germline ends. The CDR3 is made up of 18 amino acids. The germline CDR1 and CDR2 sequences are SGHVT and SQSDAQ. CDR3 nucleotide sequence: TGTGCCAGCAGCTTGGAAGCGGGGAGTAGTAGTCTGAACACTGAAGCTTTCTTT. Amino acids: CASSLEAGSSSLNTEAFF.

The chain has TRBV7-2 and TRBJ2-3, with 8 bases identical to TRBD2. J gave up 14 bases and V 3 bases, and 10 bases lay outside the gene matches. The CDR3 is 13 residues long. Germline V gene data show CDR1 as SGHTA and CDR2 as FQGNSA. The DNA for the CDR3 is TGTGCCAGCAGCTTCACCCCCGGGGGGGACTTGTATTTT. It codes for CASSFTPGGDLYF.

At least ten counts were recorded for this clonotype. The chain uses TRBV4-3 and TRBJ1-2; no clear D gene. The CDR3 totals 16 residues. V dropped 7 bases and J dropped 0 bases, with 18 bases sitting between them. CDR1 and CDR2 from the germline V gene are LGHNA and YSLEER. The CDR3 DNA reads TGCGCCAGCACCCCTATTGTGGGCCAGCCTAACTATGGCTACACCTTC. Amino acid sequence: CASTPIVGQPNYGYTF.

This clonotype showed up many times. This chain connects TRBV25-1 to TRBJ2-7; no reliable D call. Per germline, CDR1 MGHDK and CDR2 SYGVNS. CDR3 size: 14 residues. Trimming cost V 4 bases and J 6 bases, with 16 bases left between them. CDR3 DNA sequence: TGTGCCAGCAGTGCCGACTCCTCCTTCGCCGAGCAGTACTTC. Translated: CASSADSSFAEQYF.

The rearrangement uses TRBV28 and TRBJ2-1, with D possibly matching TRBD1 (5 bases). The CDR3 is made up of 16 amino acids. CDR1 is MDHEN, CDR2 SYDVKM, per germline. The ends were cut back, 4 bases at V and 4 bases at J, with 17 bases in the middle. The CDR3 loop is CASSSVRTLPYNEQFF. The CDR3 DNA is TGTGCCAGCAGTTCGGTAAGGACATTGCCTTACAATGAGCAGTTCTTC.

This clonotype turned up a few times. CDR3 sequence reads: CASSAEANQPQHF. DNA of the CDR3: TGTGCCAGCAGCGCGGAGGCCAATCAGCCCCAGCATTTT. The V call is TRBV2, the J call TRBJ1-5, with D unresolved. Germline values: CDR1 SNHLY, CDR2 FYNNEI. V lost 6 bases to trimming and J lost 3 bases, with 9 bases between them. This CDR3 spans 13 amino acids.